This T cell receptor (beta chain) was retrieved from a study of T-cell reconstitution after alpha-beta-depleted transplantation in children. General study results and limits: It was newly produced T cells that mostly accounted for T-cell counts and diversity one year after transplant. Approximately two months post-transplant, alpha-beta T cells reportedly originated from several hundred expanded graft clones. Diversity of TCRbeta at day 60 was high in some patients, arising from surviving recipient T cells and thymic progenitors.

In regard to this clonotype: Its specificity is unknown.

Unique molecular identifiers were incorporated when the TCRbeta library was constructed. TCRdb re-called the PCR reads with MiXCR, one entry per CDR3 protein. The sample includes approximately 400,000 distinct CDR3 sequences, roughly 17% of them seen just once. V lost 2 bases and J 4 bases, leaving 14 bases between the germline ends. CDR3 length equals 15 residues. Germline lookup yields CDR1 SEHNR and CDR2 FQNEAQ (reference sequence). The clonotype originates from a boy in the first two years of life who had a stem cell transplant for Wiskott-Aldrich syndrome, so the T cells may come from the graft donor. The chain couples TRBV7-9 to TRBJ1-2; a weak D match, TRBD1 (5 bases). The starting material was PBMCs, mostly from graft donor cells, obtained 360 days after TCRalphabeta/CD19-depleted stem cell transplant. The CDR3 protein is CASSLKAGPLYGYTF. The CDR3 coding sequence is TGTGCCAGCAGCTTAAAAGCAGGGCCCCTCTATGGCTACACCTTC.